This TCR beta chain was sequenced for a study of cytomegalovirus exposure and HLA in healthy donors. The overall study: Among the approximately 370 donors who were genotyped, over 70% fell in the genetic ancestry cluster that is associated with self-reported Caucasian donors.

The CDR3 length is 13 residues. CDR1 SGHRS and CDR2 YFSETQ come from the germline V gene. Losses at the gene ends were 1 base for V and 2 bases for J; bases not matched to a gene: 0. As regards this clone: Its specificity is unknown.

Primers for the PCR totalled 60 Vbeta and 13 Jbeta. Repertoires were generated with immunoSEQ multiplex PCR, while TCRdb's copy carries only in-frame clones and drops some. Of some 120,000 clones listed, 81% are singletons. Study-wide points: High specificity and sensitivity for cytomegalovirus status were reported for the classifier. Clonal expansion was found to be greater in HLA-associated TCR beta chains than in equally common others in a later analysis.

The sequence derives from a woman between 25 and 40 years old in good health and CMV-seronegative. The genes are TRBV5-1 and TRBJ2-7, with 7 bases fitting TRBD2. The sample was PBMCs. DNA for the CDR3: TGCGCCAGCAGCTTGCGGGAGGCCTACGAGCAGTACTTC. As protein: CASSLREAYEQYF.